This TCR beta chain was sequenced for a study of T cells in Graves' hyperthyroidism and ophthalmopathy. Whole-study results and caveats: Ophthalmopathy was separated from stable hyperthyroidism by a 13 V-J model.

In this sample, this clonotype turned up a few times. Its specificity is not known. What was amplified from RNA transcripts were TCR beta CDR3 regions. Using the HTBI primer set, a first-round RT-PCR was run on the TCR CDR3. From the multiplex PCR reads, TCRdb called clonotypes with MiXCR, one entry per CDR3 protein. Seen here are around 350,000 distinct CDR3 sequences, roughly 25% observed once, and the top ten hold about 70%. The sample was blood. The receptor comes from a man in his forties or fifties with Graves' hyperthyroidism.

This CDR3 is CASTVLAGPTDTQYF. In DNA form, the CDR3 reads TGCGCCAGCACCGTTCTAGCGGGACCCACAGATACGCAGTATTTT. This chain connects TRBV5-1 to TRBJ2-3; TRBD2 aligns across 9 bases. The junction had 7 bases not matched to a gene; V was cut back by 6 bases and J by 2 bases. Germline V gives CDR1 SGHRS, CDR2 YFSETQ. The CDR3 runs 15 residues.